Listed here is a single TCR beta chain. This sample is part of a study of T cell responses to AZD1222 COVID-19 vaccine. Repertoires were generated with immunoSEQ multiplex PCR, while TCRdb's copy carries only in-frame clones and drops some. The repertoire consists of about 99,000 clones, with 85% to 95% occurring once and the leading ten covering about 12%. CDR1 is LNHDA, CDR2 SQIVND, per germline (reference sequence). This CDR3 is 13 amino acids long. V dropped 6 bases and J dropped 8 bases, with 16 bases sitting between them. Sequences were derived from peripheral blood, sampled on day 0 of AZD1222 vaccination. The TCR originated in an adult in good health. The rearrangement links TRBV19 to TRBJ1-2, with D hard to call. CDR3 sequence reads: CASSPGQRGGYTF. The CDR3 nucleotides read TGTGCCAGTAGCCCGGGCCAGAGAGGAGGCTACACCTTC.